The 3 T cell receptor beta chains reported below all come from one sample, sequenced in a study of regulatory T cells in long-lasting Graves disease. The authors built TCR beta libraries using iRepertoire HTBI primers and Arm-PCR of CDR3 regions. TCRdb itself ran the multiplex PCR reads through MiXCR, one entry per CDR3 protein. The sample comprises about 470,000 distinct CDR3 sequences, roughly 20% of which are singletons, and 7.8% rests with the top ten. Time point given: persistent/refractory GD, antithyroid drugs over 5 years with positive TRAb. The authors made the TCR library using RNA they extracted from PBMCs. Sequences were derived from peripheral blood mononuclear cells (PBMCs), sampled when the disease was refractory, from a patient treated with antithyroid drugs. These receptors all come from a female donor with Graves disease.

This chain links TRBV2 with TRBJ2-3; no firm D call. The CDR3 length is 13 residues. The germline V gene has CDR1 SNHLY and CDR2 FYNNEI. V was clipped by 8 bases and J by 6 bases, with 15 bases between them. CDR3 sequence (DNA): TGTGCCAGCGTCCGGTCCCCAGTGGATACGCAGTATTTT. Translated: CASVRSPVDTQYF.

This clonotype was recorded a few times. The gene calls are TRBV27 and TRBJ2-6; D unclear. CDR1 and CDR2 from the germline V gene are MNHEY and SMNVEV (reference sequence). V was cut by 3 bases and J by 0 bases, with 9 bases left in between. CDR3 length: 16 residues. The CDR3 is CASSLISGSGANVLTF. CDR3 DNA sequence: TGTGCCAGCAGTTTGATTTCAGGCTCTGGGGCCAACGTCCTGACTTTC.

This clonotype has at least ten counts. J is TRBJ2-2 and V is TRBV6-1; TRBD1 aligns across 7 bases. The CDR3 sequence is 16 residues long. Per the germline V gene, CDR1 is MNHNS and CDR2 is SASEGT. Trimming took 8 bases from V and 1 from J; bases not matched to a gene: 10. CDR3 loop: CASHRGLDLNTGELFF. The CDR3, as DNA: TGTGCCAGCCACAGGGGCCTTGATCTGAACACCGGGGAGCTGTTTTTT.